The 8 T cell receptor beta chains given below trace back to one sample, sequenced in a study of PD-1 blockade in classical Hodgkin lymphoma (dated by TCRdb to the early 2020s). This specimen's time point label, per the study, means: cycle 4 day 1 (C4D1), after 6 weeks of nivolumab. All trial patients had relapsed after autologous stem cell transplantation, with cohorts A, B and C differing in prior brentuximab vedotin exposure. The protocol used for the library was the immunoSEQ multiplex PCR assay. Not all clones reach the TCRdb copy of this immuneACCESS table, which keeps in-frame sequences only. Checked studies attribute under half of the gap to unresolved V genes and leave the rest unexplained. The sample records tens of thousands of clones, approximately 90% of which are singletons. The ten largest clonotypes hold 2.9% of the sample. Specimen: peripheral blood mononuclear cells (PBMCs), collected before the fourth cycle of nivolumab. The receptor source for this set is a human donor with classical Hodgkin lymphoma.

The chain links TRBV29-1 to TRBJ2-1, with 10 bases fitting TRBD1. Germline V gene sequence: CDR1 SQVTM, CDR2 ANQGSEA. V dropped 5 bases and J dropped 7; count of bases not matched to a gene: 5. The CDR3 length is 13 residues. The CDR3 region has the DNA TGCAGCGTTCCGACAGGGGGCACAAATGAGCAGTTCTTC. It is translated as CSVPTGGTNEQFF.

This clone was counted between two and nine times. This chain joins TRBV29-1 and TRBJ1-1; 7 bases match TRBD1. With V trimmed by 6 bases and J by 1 base, 5 bases remained unmatched. CDR1 SQVTM and CDR2 ANQGSEA come from the germline V gene. CDR3 size: 13 residues. The CDR3 reads CSVCDRENTEAFF. In DNA form, the CDR3 reads TGCAGCGTGTGCGACAGGGAGAACACTGAAGCTTTCTTT.

The chain is built from TRBV11-2 and TRBJ1-1; D possibly corresponds to TRBD1 (6 bases). V was shortened by 5 bases and J by 8 bases, with 9 bases between the two germline ends. CDR3 size: 11 residues. Germline CDR1 is SGHAT and CDR2 is FQNNGV. The CDR3 reads CASSPGTEAFF. The CDR3 DNA follows: TGTGCCAGCAGCCCCGGGACAGAAGCTTTCTTT.

The CDR3 sequence is CASSLSGVHEQYF. Written as DNA, the CDR3 is TGTGCCAGCAGCTTATCGGGTGTCCACGAGCAGTACTTC. The chain couples TRBV7-2 to TRBJ2-7, with no clear D. The V gene's germline CDR1 is SGHTA and CDR2 FQGNSA. This CDR3 has 13 residues. V lost 2 bases, J lost 5 bases, and 10 bases lay in between. Combining the CDR3 with reference TRBV7-2 and TRBJ2-7 gives the whole variable domain GAGVSQSPSNKVTEKGKDVELRCDPISGHTALYWYRQSLGQGLEFLIYFQGNSAPDKSGLPSDRFSAERTGGSVSTLTIQRTQQEDSAVYLCASSLSGVHEQYFGPGTRLTVT.

The rearrangement links TRBV6-6 to TRBJ1-5; tentatively, D is TRBD1 (5 bases). The V gene's germline CDR1 is MNHNY and CDR2 SVGAGI (reference sequence). The CDR3 runs 16 residues. Trimming left V 0 bases short and J 6 bases short, with 15 bases between. The DNA of the CDR3 is TGTGCCAGCAGTTACTCGATGGGGGACGTCGGTCAGCCCCAGCATTTT. Translation gives CASSYSMGDVGQPQHF.

The chain couples TRBV30 to TRBJ1-1; possibly TRBD1 for D (6 bases). Germline V CDR1 and CDR2: GTSNPN, SVGIG (reference sequence). V was cut by 4 bases and J by 11 bases, with 17 bases left in between. CDR3 length equals 12 residues. This CDR3 reads CAWINPRTAAFF. The CDR3 bases are TGTGCCTGGATTAACCCGCGGACAGCCGCTTTCTTT. Full variable domain (missing parts from reference TRBV30 and TRBJ1-1): SQTIHQWPATLVQPVGSPLSLECTVEGTSNPNLYWYRQAAGRGLQLLFYSVGIGQISSEVPQNLSASRPQDRQFILSSKKLLLSDSGFYLCAWINPRTAAFFGQGTRLTVV.

The V gene is TRBV6-4, the J gene TRBJ2-3; 7 bases fit TRBD2. CDR3 length equals 16 residues. The germline CDR1 and CDR2 sequences are MRHNA and SNTAGT. With 2 bases clipped from V and 2 bases from J, the junction kept 7 bases outside the gene matches. The CDR3 bases are TGTGCCAGCAGTGACGTGTGGGGGGGGACCACAGATACGCAGTATTTT. Its protein product is CASSDVWGGTTDTQYF.

The chain carries TRBV27 and TRBJ2-7, with TRBD1 identical over 7 bases. CDR3 length: 15 residues. V lost 6 bases, J lost 3 bases, and 11 bases stayed unmatched. CDR1 is MNHEY and CDR2 is SMNVEV in the germline V gene (reference sequence). The CDR3 coding sequence is TGTGCCAGCAGGAGACAGGGACCAACAATCTACGAGCAGTACTTC. Translated, it gives CASRRQGPTIYEQYF.